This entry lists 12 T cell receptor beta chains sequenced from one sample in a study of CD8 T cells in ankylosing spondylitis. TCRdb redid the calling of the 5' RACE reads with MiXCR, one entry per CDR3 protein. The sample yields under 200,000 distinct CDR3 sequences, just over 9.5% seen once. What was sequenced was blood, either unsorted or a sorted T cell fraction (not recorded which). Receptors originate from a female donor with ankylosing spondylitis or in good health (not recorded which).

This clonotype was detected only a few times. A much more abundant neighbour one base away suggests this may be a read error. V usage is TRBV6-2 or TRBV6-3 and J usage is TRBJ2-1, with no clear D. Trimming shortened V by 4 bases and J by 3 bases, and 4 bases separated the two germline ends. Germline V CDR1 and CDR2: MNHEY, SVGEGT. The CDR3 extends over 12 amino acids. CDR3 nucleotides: TGTGCCAGCAGTTTATTCTACAATGAGCAGTTCTTC. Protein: CASSLFYNEQFF.

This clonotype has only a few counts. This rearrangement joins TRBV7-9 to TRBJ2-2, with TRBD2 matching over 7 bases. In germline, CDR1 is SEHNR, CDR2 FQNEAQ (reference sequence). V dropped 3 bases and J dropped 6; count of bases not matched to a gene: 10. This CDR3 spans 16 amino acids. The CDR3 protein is CASSFGFGRASGELFF. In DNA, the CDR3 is TGTGCCAGCAGCTTCGGTTTTGGGAGGGCCTCCGGGGAGCTGTTTTTT.

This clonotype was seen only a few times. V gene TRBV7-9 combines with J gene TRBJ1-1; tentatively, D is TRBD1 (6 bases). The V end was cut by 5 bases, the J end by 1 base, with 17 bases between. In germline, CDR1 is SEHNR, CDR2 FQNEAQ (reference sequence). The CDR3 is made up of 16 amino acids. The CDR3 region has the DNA TGTGCCAGCAGCACATCGCCGGGACACCCGAACACTGAAGCTTTCTTT. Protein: CASSTSPGHPNTEAFF.

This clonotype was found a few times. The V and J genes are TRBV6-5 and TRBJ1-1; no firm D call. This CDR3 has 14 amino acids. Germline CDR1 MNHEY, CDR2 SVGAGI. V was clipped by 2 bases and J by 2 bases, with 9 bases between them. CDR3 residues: CASSYGQSNTEAFF. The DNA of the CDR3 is TGTGCCAGCAGTTACGGGCAAAGCAACACTGAAGCTTTCTTT.

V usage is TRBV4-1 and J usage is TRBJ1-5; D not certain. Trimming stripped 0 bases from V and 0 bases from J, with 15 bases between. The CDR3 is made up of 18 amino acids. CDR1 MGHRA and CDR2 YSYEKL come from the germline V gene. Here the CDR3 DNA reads TGCGCCAGCAGCCAAGAGTGTGTCCAGTGCTATAGCAATCAGCCCCAGCATTTT. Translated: CASSQECVQCYSNQPQHF.

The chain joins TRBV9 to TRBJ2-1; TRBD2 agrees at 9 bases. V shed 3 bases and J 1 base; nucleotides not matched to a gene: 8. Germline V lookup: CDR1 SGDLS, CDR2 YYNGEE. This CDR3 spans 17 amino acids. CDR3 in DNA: TGTGCCAGCAGCGGGGGACTAGCAAAATTTTCCTACAATGAGCAGTTCTTC. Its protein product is CASSGGLAKFSYNEQFF.

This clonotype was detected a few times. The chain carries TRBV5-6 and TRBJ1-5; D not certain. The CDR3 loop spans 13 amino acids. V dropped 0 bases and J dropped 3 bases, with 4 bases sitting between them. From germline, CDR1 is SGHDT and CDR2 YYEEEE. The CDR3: CASSLGANQPQHF. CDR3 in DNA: TGTGCCAGCAGCTTGGGGGCCAATCAGCCCCAGCATTTT. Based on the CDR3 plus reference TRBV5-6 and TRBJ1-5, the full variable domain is DAGVTQSPTHLIKTRGQQVTLRCSPKSGHDTVSWYQQALGQGPQFIFQYYEEEERQRGNFPDRFSGHQFPNYSSELNVNALLLGDSALYLCASSLGANQPQHFGDGTRLSIL.

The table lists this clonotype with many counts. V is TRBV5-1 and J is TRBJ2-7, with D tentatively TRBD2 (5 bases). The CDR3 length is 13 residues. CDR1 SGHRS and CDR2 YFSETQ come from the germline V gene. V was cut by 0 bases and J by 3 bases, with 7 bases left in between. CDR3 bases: TGCGCCAGCAGCTTGGGACTAAACTACGAGCAGTACTTC. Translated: CASSLGLNYEQYF.

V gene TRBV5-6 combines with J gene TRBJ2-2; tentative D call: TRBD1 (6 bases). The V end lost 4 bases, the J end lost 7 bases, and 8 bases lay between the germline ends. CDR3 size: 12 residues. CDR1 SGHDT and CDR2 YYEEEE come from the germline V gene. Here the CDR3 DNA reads TGTGCCAGCAGCCCAGGGGTCGGGGAGCTGTTTTTT. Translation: CASSPGVGELFF.

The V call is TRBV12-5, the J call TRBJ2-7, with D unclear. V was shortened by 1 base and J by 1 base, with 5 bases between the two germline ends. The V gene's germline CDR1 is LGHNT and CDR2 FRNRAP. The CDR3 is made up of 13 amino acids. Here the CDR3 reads CASGLGQSYEQYF. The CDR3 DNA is TGTGCTAGTGGTTTGGGACAATCCTACGAGCAGTACTTC.

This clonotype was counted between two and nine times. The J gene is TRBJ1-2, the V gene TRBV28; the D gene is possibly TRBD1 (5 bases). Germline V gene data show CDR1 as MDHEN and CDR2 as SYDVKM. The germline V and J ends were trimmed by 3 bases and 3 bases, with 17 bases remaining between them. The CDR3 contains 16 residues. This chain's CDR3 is CASSFQGTTPYYGYTF. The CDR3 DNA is TGTGCCAGCAGTTTTCAGGGTACAACCCCCTACTATGGCTACACCTTC.

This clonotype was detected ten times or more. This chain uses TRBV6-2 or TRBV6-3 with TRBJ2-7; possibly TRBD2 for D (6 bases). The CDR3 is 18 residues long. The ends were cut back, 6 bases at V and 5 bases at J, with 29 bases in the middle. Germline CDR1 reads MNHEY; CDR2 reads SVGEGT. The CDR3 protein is CASSSAYDPGLANHEQYF. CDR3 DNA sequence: TGTGCCAGCAGCTCCGCTTATGACCCGGGACTGGCTAACCACGAGCAGTACTTC.